The 32 T cell receptor beta chains in this list originate from one sample, sequenced in a study of cytomegalovirus exposure and HLA in healthy donors. The PCR had 60 Vbeta and 13 Jbeta primers. Sequencing used immunoSEQ multiplex PCR; TCRdb keeps in-frame clones, though not all of them. This table has some 180,000 clones, 76% appearing once. Material for sequencing was PBMCs. These receptors were collected from a young man in good health and CMV-seronegative.

The chain has TRBV5-1 and TRBJ1-3; D ambiguous. The CDR3 runs to 14 residues. Trimming removed 0 bases from V and 4 bases from J, with 8 bases in between. From germline, CDR1 is SGHRS and CDR2 YFSETQ. CDR3 sequence: CASSLGAQGNTIYF. CDR3 sequence (DNA): TGCGCCAGCAGCTTGGGGGCCCAGGGAAACACCATATATTTT.

This chain uses TRBV6-4 with TRBJ2-6; tentative D call: TRBD2 (6 bases). This CDR3 has 14 residues. The V end was cut by 4 bases, the J end by 3 bases, with 7 bases between. CDR1 MRHNA and CDR2 SNTAGT come from the germline V gene. CDR3 residues: CASSGLVGANVLTF. Written as DNA, the CDR3 is TGTGCCAGCAGTGGACTAGTTGGGGCCAACGTCCTGACTTTC.

This chain links TRBV27 with TRBJ2-1; 13 bases are a match to TRBD2. The V gene's germline CDR1 is MNHEY and CDR2 SMNVEV (reference sequence). The ends lost 6 bases at V and 7 bases at J; junction bases unmatched: 15. This CDR3 contains 18 residues. This CDR3 is CASRGPTSGRAGGNEQFF. In DNA form, the CDR3 reads TGTGCCAGCAGGGGACCCACTAGCGGGAGGGCCGGGGGTAATGAGCAGTTCTTC.

Here the CDR3 reads CAITGDRREGQTGELFF. The CDR3, as DNA: TGTGCCATCACCGGAGATAGGAGGGAGGGCCAGACCGGGGAGCTGTTTTTT. The V gene is TRBV10-3, the J gene TRBJ2-2, with 7 nucleotides matching TRBD2. CDR3 length: 17 residues. CDR1 and CDR2 (germline): ENHRY, SYGVKD. With 7 bases clipped from V and 5 bases from J, the junction kept 16 bases outside the gene matches.

This clone appeared once. This chain uses TRBV9 with TRBJ2-2; 8 nucleotides line up with TRBD1. V lost 3 bases, J lost 6 bases, and 7 bases stayed unmatched. This CDR3 contains 15 residues. CDR1 is SGDLS and CDR2 is YYNGEE in the germline V gene. CDR3 residues: CASSAGQGIPGELFF. The CDR3 nucleotides are TGTGCCAGCAGCGCAGGACAGGGTATTCCCGGGGAGCTGTTTTTT. The full variable domain, its missing parts supplied by reference TRBV9 and TRBJ2-2, is DSGVTQTPKHLITATGQRVTLRCSPRSGDLSVYWYQQSLDQGLQFLIQYYNGEERAKGNILERFSAQQFPDLHSELNLSSLELGDSALYFCASSAGQGIPGELFFGEGSRLTVL.

The rearrangement uses TRBV30 and TRBJ1-1; TRBD1 agrees at 8 bases. The CDR3 has 15 residues. Germline CDR1 is GTSNPN and CDR2 is SVGIG (reference sequence). V gave up 3 bases and J gave up 2 bases; unmatched junction bases: 8. The chain's CDR3 is CAWSGRGTGNTEAFF. The CDR3 DNA reads TGTGCCTGGAGCGGCAGGGGGACAGGCAACACTGAAGCTTTCTTT.

The chain recombines TRBV5-1 with TRBJ2-3; 9 nucleotides align to TRBD2. Germline CDR1 is SGHRS and CDR2 is YFSETQ. J gave up 4 bases and V 0 bases, and 12 bases lay outside the gene matches. This CDR3 has 18 amino acids. As DNA, the CDR3 is TGCGCCAGCAGCTTGGCCCGGGCGGGGGGGCTTGGCGCAGATACGCAGTATTTT. Amino acid sequence: CASSLARAGGLGADTQYF.

The J gene is TRBJ2-7, the V gene TRBV5-3; TRBD2 agrees at 12 bases. TRBV5-3 has ORF status, its function being uncertain. V gave up 1 base and J gave up 3 bases; unmatched junction bases: 8. There are 17 residues in the CDR3. The CDR3, as DNA: TGTGCCAGAAGCTTGAAACTAGCGGGAGGCCTTCTCTACGAGCAGTACTTC. Amino acid sequence: CARSLKLAGGLLYEQYF.

The chain carries TRBV7-9 and TRBJ2-5; 15 bases are a match to TRBD2. CDR3 length: 15 residues. Losses at the gene ends were 1 base for V and 7 bases for J; bases not matched to a gene: 1. Germline CDR1 is SEHNR and CDR2 is FQNEAQ (reference sequence). The CDR3 DNA reads TGTGCCAGCAGCTTAGAGGGACTAGCGGGAGGGACCCAGTACTTC. Protein product: CASSLEGLAGGTQYF.

The J gene is TRBJ2-5, the V gene TRBV27, with 13 bases identical to TRBD2. The CDR3 is 15 residues long. V was pared by 6 bases and J by 5 bases, with 6 bases of the junction left unmatched. Germline-derived CDR1 and CDR2 are MNHEY and SMNVEV (reference sequence). The CDR3 DNA follows: TGTGCCAGCAGGGGACTAGCGGGGAGTACGGAGACCCAGTACTTC. This sequence encodes CASRGLAGSTETQYF.

This chain connects TRBV6-5 to TRBJ1-2, with 8 bases fitting TRBD1. Unmatched junction bases numbered 2, after V lost 0 bases and J lost 8 bases. The CDR3 totals 13 residues. Germline V lookup: CDR1 MNHEY, CDR2 SVGAGI. The CDR3 here is CASSYSTGAGYTF. In nucleotides, the CDR3 is TGTGCCAGCAGTTACTCGACAGGGGCGGGCTACACCTTC.

This clone was found once. Sequence at one end of the junction differs from germline and may be a read error. The CDR3 reads CASSIIEEGKQPQHF. Here the CDR3 DNA reads TGTGCCAGTAGTATCATCGAGGAGGGCAAGCAGCCCCAGCATTTT. V is TRBV19 and J is TRBJ1-5; D is unclear. The CDR3 contains 15 residues. The germline V gene has CDR1 LNHDA and CDR2 SQIVND (reference sequence). The full variable domain, rest sourced from reference TRBV19 and TRBJ1-5, is DGGITQSPKYLFRKEGQNVTLSCEQNLNHDAMYWYRQDPGQGLRLIYYSQIVNDFQKGDIAEGYSVSREKKESFPLTVTSAQKNPTAFYLCASSIIEEGKQPQHFGDGTRLSIL.

The DNA of the CDR3 is TGTGCCAGCAGTTCTCCGGGGGACGTTGGAAACACCATATATTTT. It translates to CASSSPGDVGNTIYF. The V call is TRBV27, the J call TRBJ1-3, with D perhaps matching TRBD1 (5 bases). The V end was cut by 4 bases, the J end by 3 bases, with 13 bases between. This CDR3 is 15 amino acids long. Germline V lookup: CDR1 MNHEY, CDR2 SMNVEV (reference sequence).

The rearrangement uses TRBV15 and TRBJ1-6; tentative D call: TRBD1 (6 bases). This CDR3 region has 14 residues. Germline assignment: CDR1 LNHNV and CDR2 YYDKDF (reference sequence). V lost 4 bases and J lost 10, with 14 bases in between. The DNA of the CDR3 is TGTGCCACCAGCATAAAACAGGGAGCCTCACCCCTCCACTTT. Its protein product is CATSIKQGASPLHF. Filled out from reference TRBV15 and TRBJ1-6, the complete variable domain reads DAMVIQNPRYQVTQFGKPVTLSCSQTLNHNVMYWYQQKSSQAPKLLFHYYDKDFNNEADTPDNFQSRRPNTSFCFLDIRSPGLGDTAMYLCATSIKQGASPLHFGNGTRLTVT.

This clone was seen more than once but under ten times. The rearrangement joins TRBV5-6 to TRBJ1-2; TRBD1 matches at 8 bases. Germline CDR1 and CDR2: SGHDT and YYEEEE. Germline trimming cut 1 base from V and 5 bases from J; bases unmatched to any gene: 4. This CDR3 region has 14 residues. This chain's CDR3 is CASSLLNRGYGYTF. CDR3 sequence (DNA): TGTGCCAGCAGCTTGCTTAACAGGGGGTATGGCTACACCTTC.

This chain joins TRBV10-3 and TRBJ1-1, with 7 bases that match TRBD1. The CDR3 covers 14 residues. CDR1 and CDR2 from the germline V gene are ENHRY and SYGVKD. V lost 4 bases to trimming and J lost 9 bases; unmatched junction nucleotides: 11. The CDR3 protein is CAISAYDREEKAFF. CDR3 sequence (DNA): TGTGCCATCAGTGCGTACGACAGGGAAGAGAAAGCTTTCTTT.

The chain couples TRBV6-1 to TRBJ1-1; 7 bases are a match to TRBD1. The CDR3 runs to 14 residues. Germline V gene lookup returns CDR1 MNHNS and CDR2 SASEGT. The V and J ends lost 6 bases and 0 bases, in that order; junction bases with no gene match: 4. The CDR3 spells CASRETGLNTEAFF. The CDR3 DNA reads TGTGCCAGCAGGGAGACAGGGTTGAACACTGAAGCTTTCTTT.

The chain joins TRBV5-1 to TRBJ2-3; D call uncertain. V lost 7 bases to trimming and J lost 1 base, with 10 bases between them. Germline-derived CDR1 and CDR2 are SGHRS and YFSETQ. The CDR3 covers 13 residues. Written as DNA, the CDR3 is TGCGCCAGCCAGTCCGCCGGCACAGATACGCAGTATTTT. This codes for CASQSAGTDTQYF.

The CDR3 loop reads CASSDPYQETQYF. The CDR3 region has the DNA TGTGCCAGCAGTGACCCGTACCAAGAGACCCAGTACTTC. J is TRBJ2-5 and V is TRBV2, with D unresolved. In germline, CDR1 is SNHLY, CDR2 FYNNEI. CDR3 size: 13 residues. The V end was cut by 3 bases, the J end by 0 bases, with 5 bases between.

The chain couples TRBV9 to TRBJ2-2; TRBD1 might be the D (6 bases). V lost 3 bases, J lost 4 bases, and 10 bases lay in between. Germline lookup yields CDR1 SGDLS and CDR2 YYNGEE. This CDR3 region has 14 residues. This CDR3 reads CASSGGHVTGELFF. The CDR3 DNA follows: TGTGCCAGCAGCGGGGGACACGTCACCGGGGAGCTGTTTTTT.

V and J are TRBV28 and TRBJ2-7; the D gene is possibly TRBD1 (6 bases). The germline V and J ends were trimmed by 2 bases and 11 bases, with 10 bases remaining between them. The CDR3 is 11 residues long. The germline V gene has CDR1 MDHEN and CDR2 SYDVKM. The CDR3: CASSLQGLEYF. DNA for the CDR3: TGTGCCAGCAGTTTACAGGGGCTGGAGTACTTC. Variable domain in full (rest from reference TRBV28 and TRBJ2-7): DVKVTQSSRYLVKRTGEKVFLECVQDMDHENMFWYRQDPGLGLRLIYFSYDVKMKEKGDIPEGYSVSREKKERFSLILESASTNQTSMYLCASSLQGLEYFGPGTRLTVT.

J is TRBJ2-2 and V is TRBV5-1; TRBD2 might be the D (8 bases). This CDR3 spans 19 amino acids. Germline V gene sequence: CDR1 SGHRS, CDR2 YFSETQ. Between the trimmed V and J ends, which lost 3 bases and 0 bases, there was a span of 21 bases. DNA for the CDR3: TGCGCCAGCAGCTCGGGACAGATCTTAGCGGGAACGAACACCGGGGAGCTGTTTTTT. Translated: CASSSGQILAGTNTGELFF. The full variable domain, with the rest looked up from reference TRBV5-1 and TRBJ2-2, is KAGVTQTPRYLIKTRGQQVTLSCSPISGHRSVSWYQQTPGQGLQFLFEYFSETQRNKGNFPGRFSGRQFSNSRSEMNVSTLELGDSALYLCASSSGQILAGTNTGELFFGEGSRLTVL.

The chain uses TRBV27 and TRBJ2-1; 7 positions agree with TRBD1. This CDR3 region has 15 residues. The ends lost 4 bases at V and 4 bases at J; junction bases unmatched: 7. Germline CDR1 is MNHEY and CDR2 is SMNVEV (reference sequence). The CDR3 DNA is TGTGCCAGCAGTTATGCCGGGACAGCTTACAATGAGCAGTTCTTC. It encodes CASSYAGTAYNEQFF.

This clone was observed a handful of times. The chain carries TRBV7-9 and TRBJ2-3; 10 bases line up with TRBD2. J lost 4 bases, V lost 6 bases, and 7 bases had no gene match. CDR3 length equals 15 residues. Germline CDR1 reads SEHNR; CDR2 reads FQNEAQ (reference sequence). The CDR3 spells CASSSERGGSDTQYF. For the CDR3, the DNA is TGTGCCAGCAGTTCGGAGCGGGGGGGCTCAGATACGCAGTATTTT.

This clone was detected once. CDR3 sequence (DNA): TGTGCCAGCAGCGTAGACAGAGCAGGTGAGCAGTTCTTC. Amino acid sequence: CASSVDRAGEQFF. The V and J genes are TRBV9 and TRBJ2-1; D gene uncertain. Germline-derived CDR1 and CDR2 are SGDLS and YYNGEE. Trimming removed 0 bases at V and 9 bases at J, with 10 bases between. The CDR3 covers 13 residues.

A remark on this clone: One end of the junction does not line up with germline, which may come from a read error. The rearrangement links TRBV7-9 to TRBJ2-7, with 9 bases lining up with TRBD1. From germline, CDR1 is SEHNR and CDR2 FQNEAQ (reference sequence). The CDR3 extends over 12 amino acids. The DNA for the CDR3 is TGTTCCAGCAGCGAGGGACAGGGCGAGCAGTACTTC. Translating it yields CSSSEGQGEQYF.

V and J are TRBV4-2 and TRBJ2-1; the D gene is possibly TRBD2 (6 bases). This CDR3 comprises 19 residues. Germline CDR1 LGHNA, CDR2 YNFKEQ. V dropped 1 base and J dropped 0 bases, with 19 bases sitting between them. The CDR3 region is CASSQGPLAGRGSYNEQFF. In nucleotides, the CDR3 is TGTGCCAGCAGCCAAGGCCCCTTGGCGGGAAGGGGCTCCTACAATGAGCAGTTCTTC.

This clone appeared a single time. The chain joins TRBV6-1 to TRBJ2-2; possibly TRBD1 for D (5 bases). This CDR3 has 13 amino acids. Germline-derived CDR1 and CDR2 are MNHNS and SASEGT. V was trimmed by 4 bases and J by 5 bases, leaving 8 bases between them. This chain's CDR3 is CASSVGQTGELFF. The CDR3 DNA follows: TGTGCCAGCAGTGTGGGGCAGACCGGGGAGCTGTTTTTT.

The chain couples TRBV2 to TRBJ2-3; 10 bases fit TRBD2. Germline lookup yields CDR1 SNHLY and CDR2 FYNNEI. This CDR3 spans 15 amino acids. Unmatched junction bases numbered 5, after V lost 7 bases and J lost 1 base. CDR3 region: CASTLSGGGTDTQYF. DNA of the CDR3: TGTGCCAGCACTCTCAGCGGGGGGGGCACAGATACGCAGTATTTT.

This clone was observed once. The genes are TRBV28 and TRBJ1-5; D call uncertain. The germline V gene has CDR1 MDHEN and CDR2 SYDVKM. V shed 1 base and J shed 4 bases, with 11 bases lying between them. The CDR3 contains 15 residues. The CDR3 DNA is TGTGCCAGCAGTTTATACCGGGTCCAGAATCAGCCCCAGCATTTT. Its protein is CASSLYRVQNQPQHF.

This clone has a single count. This rearrangement joins TRBV5-1 to TRBJ1-6; 7 nucleotides agree with TRBD1. CDR1 is SGHRS and CDR2 is YFSETQ in the germline V gene. V gave up 2 bases and J gave up 6 bases; unmatched junction bases: 11. The CDR3 runs to 17 residues. CDR3 nucleotide sequence: TGCGCCAGCAGCTTCTCGACAGGGAGGTCCACTAATTCACCCCTCCACTTT. It codes for CASSFSTGRSTNSPLHF.

The V call is TRBV14, the J call TRBJ2-5, with D perhaps TRBD1 (6 bases). CDR1 and CDR2 (germline): SGHDN, FVKESK. The CDR3 sequence is 15 residues long. Trimming took 4 bases from V and 1 from J, leaving 13 bases between them. The CDR3 nucleotides are TGTGCCAGCAGCCTCCCCGGGACATTCCAAGAGACCCAGTACTTC. It codes for CASSLPGTFQETQYF.